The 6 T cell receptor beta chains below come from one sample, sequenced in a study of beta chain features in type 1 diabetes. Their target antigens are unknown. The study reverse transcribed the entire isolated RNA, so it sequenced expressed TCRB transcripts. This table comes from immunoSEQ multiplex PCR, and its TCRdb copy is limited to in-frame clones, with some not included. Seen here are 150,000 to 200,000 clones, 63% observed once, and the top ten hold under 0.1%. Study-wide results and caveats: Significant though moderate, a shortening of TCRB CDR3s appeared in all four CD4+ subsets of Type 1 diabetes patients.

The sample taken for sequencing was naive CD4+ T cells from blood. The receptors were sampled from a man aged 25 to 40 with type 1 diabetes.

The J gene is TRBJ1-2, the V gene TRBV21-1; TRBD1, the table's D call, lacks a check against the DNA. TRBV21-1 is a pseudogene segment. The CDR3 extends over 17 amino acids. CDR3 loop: CASSPDLPTGVVYGYTF. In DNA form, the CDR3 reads TGTGCCAGCAGCCCCGACCTACCGACAGGGGTGGTTTATGGCTACACCTTC.

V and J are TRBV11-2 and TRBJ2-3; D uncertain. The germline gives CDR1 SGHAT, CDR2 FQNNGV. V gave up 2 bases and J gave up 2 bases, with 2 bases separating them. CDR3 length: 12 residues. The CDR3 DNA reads TGTGCCAGCAGCTTACCCACAGATACGCAGTATTTT. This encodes CASSLPTDTQYF.

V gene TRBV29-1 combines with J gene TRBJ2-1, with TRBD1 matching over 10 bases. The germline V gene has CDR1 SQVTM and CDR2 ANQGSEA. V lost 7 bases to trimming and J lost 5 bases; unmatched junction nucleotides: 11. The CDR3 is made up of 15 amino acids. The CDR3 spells CSAIRTGGRDNEQFF. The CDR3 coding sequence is TGCAGCGCTATCCGGACAGGGGGTCGAGACAATGAGCAGTTCTTC.

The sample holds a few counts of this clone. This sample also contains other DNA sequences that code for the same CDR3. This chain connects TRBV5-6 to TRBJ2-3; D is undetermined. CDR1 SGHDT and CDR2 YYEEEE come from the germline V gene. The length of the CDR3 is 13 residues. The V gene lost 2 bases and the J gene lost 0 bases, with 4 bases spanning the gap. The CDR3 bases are TGTGCCAGCAGCTTAGGGAGCACAGATACGCAGTATTTT. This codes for CASSLGSTDTQYF.

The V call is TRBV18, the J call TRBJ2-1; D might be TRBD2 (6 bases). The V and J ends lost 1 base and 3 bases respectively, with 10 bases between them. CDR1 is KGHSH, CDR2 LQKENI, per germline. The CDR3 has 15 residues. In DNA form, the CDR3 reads TGTGCCAGCTCACCACGCGACGGGGGCTACAATGAGCAGTTCTTC. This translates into CASSPRDGGYNEQFF.

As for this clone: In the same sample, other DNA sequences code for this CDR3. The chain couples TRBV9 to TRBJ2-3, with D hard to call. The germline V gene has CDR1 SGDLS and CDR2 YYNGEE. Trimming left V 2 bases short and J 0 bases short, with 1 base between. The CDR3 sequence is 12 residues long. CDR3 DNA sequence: TGTGCCAGCAGCGTGAGCACAGATACGCAGTATTTT. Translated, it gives CASSVSTDTQYF. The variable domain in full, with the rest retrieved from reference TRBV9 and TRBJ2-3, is DSGVTQTPKHLITATGQRVTLRCSPRSGDLSVYWYQQSLDQGLQFLIQYYNGEERAKGNILERFSAQQFPDLHSELNLSSLELGDSALYFCASSVSTDTQYFGPGTRLTVL.